The sequence of this T cell receptor (beta chain) was determined in a study of cytomegalovirus exposure and HLA in healthy donors. Trimming removed 6 bases from V and 0 bases from J, with 30 bases in between. The CDR3 runs 20 residues. Germline loops: CDR1 ENHRY, CDR2 SYGVKD. Study findings and constraints: In a later analysis, compared with equally common non-associated chains, HLA-associated beta chains were more expanded. A later analysis linked some 18,000 TCR beta sequences to HLA alleles at 0.05 false discovery rate. Most TCR sequences were rare, but some public TCRs occurred in many donors.

Donors sampled were nominally healthy, though unrecorded immune exposures were likely. In the PCR, 60 Vbeta and 13 Jbeta primers were used. TCRdb keeps only in-frame clones here, not all; method: immunoSEQ multiplex PCR. The table shows approximately 120,000 clones, with around 80% occurring only once. Worth noting for this clone: Its antigen is still unknown.

The chain joins TRBV10-3 to TRBJ2-7; D ambiguous. The sequence was obtained from a woman in her 30s in good health and CMV-seronegative. The sample was PBMCs. CDR3 bases: TGTGCCATCAGCGTAAACCTGGGTCAGGTTGGCAGGCCATTCTCCTACGAGCAGTACTTC. Residues: CAISVNLGQVGRPFSYEQYF.